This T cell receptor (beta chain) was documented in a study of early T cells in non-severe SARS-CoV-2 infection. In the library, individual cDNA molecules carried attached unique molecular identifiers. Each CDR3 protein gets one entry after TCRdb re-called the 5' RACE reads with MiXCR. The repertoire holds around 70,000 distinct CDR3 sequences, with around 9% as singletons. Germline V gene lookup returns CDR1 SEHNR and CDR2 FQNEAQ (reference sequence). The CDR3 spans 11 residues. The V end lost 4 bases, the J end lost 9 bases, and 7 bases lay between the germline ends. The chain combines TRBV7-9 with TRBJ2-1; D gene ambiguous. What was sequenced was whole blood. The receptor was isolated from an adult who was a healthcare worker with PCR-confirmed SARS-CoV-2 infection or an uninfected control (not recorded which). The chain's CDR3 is CASSSMLEQFF. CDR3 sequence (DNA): TGTGCCAGCAGCTCCATGCTTGAGCAGTTCTTC.